This T cell receptor beta chain stems from a study of PD-L1 blockade in urothelial cancer. Measured with immunoSEQ multiplex PCR; TCRdb has only the in-frame clones, and not every one. This sample has some 80,000 clones, with approximately 86% found just once. The CDR3 sequence is 15 residues long. V lost 2 bases, J lost 5 bases, and 4 bases stayed unmatched. Germline V lookup: CDR1 MNHEY, CDR2 SVGAGI. Time point here: pretreatment peripheral blood. The chain employs TRBV6-5 and TRBJ2-5; 11 bases line up with TRBD1. The sample here was PBMCs, taken around atezolizumab (anti-PD-L1) treatment. The receptor comes from a man aged 40-49 years with urothelial cancer. DNA of the CDR3: TGTGCCAGCAGTTACCGGGACAGGGGGTGGGAGACCCAGTACTTC. It is translated as CASSYRDRGWETQYF.